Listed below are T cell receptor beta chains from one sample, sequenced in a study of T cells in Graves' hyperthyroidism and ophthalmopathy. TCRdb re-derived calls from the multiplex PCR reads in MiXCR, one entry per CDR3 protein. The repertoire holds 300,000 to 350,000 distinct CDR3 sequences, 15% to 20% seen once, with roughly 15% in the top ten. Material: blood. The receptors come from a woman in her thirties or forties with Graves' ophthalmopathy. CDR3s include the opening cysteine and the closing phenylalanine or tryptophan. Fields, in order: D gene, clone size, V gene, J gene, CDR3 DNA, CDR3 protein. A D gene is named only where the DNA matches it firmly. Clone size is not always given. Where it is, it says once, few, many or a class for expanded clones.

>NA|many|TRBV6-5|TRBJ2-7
TGTGCCAGCAGTACAGGGAGAAACTACGAGCAGTACTTC
CASSTGRNYEQYF
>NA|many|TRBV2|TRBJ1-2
TGTGCCAGCAGTGAATATGCTAACTATGGCTACACCTTC
CASSEYANYGYTF
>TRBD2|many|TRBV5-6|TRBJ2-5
TGTGCCAGCAGCTTGAAGCGGGAGTACTGGGGAGAGACCCAGTACTTC
CASSLKREYWGETQYF
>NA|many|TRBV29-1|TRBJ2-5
TGCAGCGAAAAGATAAAAGAGACCCAGTACTTC
CSEKIKETQYF
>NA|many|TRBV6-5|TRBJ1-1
TGTGCCAGCAGTTACACGGACACGAACACTGAAGCTTTCTTT
CASSYTDTNTEAFF
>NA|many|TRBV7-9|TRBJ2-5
TGTGCCAGCAGCTTTCGGGGGGCCGGGGAGACCCAGTACTTC
CASSFRGAGETQYF
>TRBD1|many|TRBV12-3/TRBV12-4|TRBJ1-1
TGTGCCAGCAGTTTTGGGGTCAGGGGGAGCACTGAAGCTTTCTTT
CASSFGVRGSTEAFF
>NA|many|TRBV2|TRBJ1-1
TGTGCCAGCAAGTCGGGACCTAACACTGAAGCTTTCTTT
CASKSGPNTEAFF
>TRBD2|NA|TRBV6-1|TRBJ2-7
TGTGCCAGCAGTGAAGGGCGGGAGATGTATTACGAGCAGTACTTC
CASSEGREMYYEQYF
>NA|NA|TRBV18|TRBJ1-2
TGTGCCAGCTCACCACAGAGCGCCTATGGCTACACCTTC
CASSPQSAYGYTF
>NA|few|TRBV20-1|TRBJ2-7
TGCAGTGCTAGAGAGACGGGCTCCGGGATCTACGAGCAGTACTTC
CSARETGSGIYEQYF
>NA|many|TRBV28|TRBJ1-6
TGTGCCAGCAGTTCCGCGGCGAAGGGTAATTCACCCCTCCACTTT
CASSSAAKGNSPLHF
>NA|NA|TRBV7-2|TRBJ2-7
TGTGCCAGCAGCTTACAAACGGGACCGAACTACGAGCAGTACTTC
CASSLQTGPNYEQYF
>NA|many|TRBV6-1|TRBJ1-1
TGTGCCAGCAAAAAGAACACTGAAGCTTTCTTT
CASKKNTEAFF
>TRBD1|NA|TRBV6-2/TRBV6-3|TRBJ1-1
TGTGCCAGCAGAGACGGACAGGGTCTATGGGCTTTCTTT
CASRDGQGLWAFF
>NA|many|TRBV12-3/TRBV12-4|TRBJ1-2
TGTGCCAGCAGTTTACATGGGTATGGCTACACCTTC
CASSLHGYGYTF
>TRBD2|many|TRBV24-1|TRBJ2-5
TGTGCCACCAGTGATCTAACTAGCGTACAAGAGACCCAGTACTTC
CATSDLTSVQETQYF
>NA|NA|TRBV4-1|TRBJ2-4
TGCGCCAGCAGCGAACTAGGAGGAGCCAAAAACATTCAGTACTTC
CASSELGGAKNIQYF
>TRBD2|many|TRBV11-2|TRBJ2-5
TGTGCCAGCAGCTTTTCCGGACTAGCGGGAGGGCCGGGGACCCAGTACTTC
CASSFSGLAGGPGTQYF
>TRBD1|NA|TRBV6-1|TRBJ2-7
TGTGCCAGCAGCGGACAGGACATTCCCCACGAGCAGTACTTC
CASSGQDIPHEQYF
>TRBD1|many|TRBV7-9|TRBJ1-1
TGTGCCAGCAGCTTTCGGGACAGCTTGATGAACACTGAAGCTTTCTTT
CASSFRDSLMNTEAFF
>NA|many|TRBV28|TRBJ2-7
TGTGCCAGCAGTTTTCAGGGATCCACCTACGAGCAGTACTTC
CASSFQGSTYEQYF
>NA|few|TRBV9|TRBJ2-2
TGTGCCAGCAGCCCGCGGACATCCACCGGGGAGCTGTTTTTT
CASSPRTSTGELFF
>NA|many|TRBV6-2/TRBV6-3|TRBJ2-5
TGTGCCAGCACTCGACCCGGTCCACCAGAGACCCAGTACTTC
CASTRPGPPETQYF
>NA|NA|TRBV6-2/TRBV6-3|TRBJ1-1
TGTGCCAGCAGTTACTCTTGGGGAGTTTACACTGAAGCTTTCTTT
CASSYSWGVYTEAFF
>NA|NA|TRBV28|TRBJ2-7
TGTGCCAGCGGAAGAACAGTTCCCTACGAGCAGTACTTC
CASGRTVPYEQYF
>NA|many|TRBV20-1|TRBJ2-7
TGCAGTGCTACCTACGGGGTACAGTCCTACGAGCAGTACTTC
CSATYGVQSYEQYF
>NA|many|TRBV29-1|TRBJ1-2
TGCAGCGCCTGGGGGGCAGGAACCTATGGCTACACCTTC
CSAWGAGTYGYTF
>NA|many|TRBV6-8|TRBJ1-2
TGTGCCAGCAGTTACGATGGGGGGATTCCCAACTATGGCTACACCTTC
CASSYDGGIPNYGYTF
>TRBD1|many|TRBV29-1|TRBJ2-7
TGCAGCGTTGATGGACAGGGTGTAGGGCAGCAGTACTTC
CSVDGQGVGQQYF
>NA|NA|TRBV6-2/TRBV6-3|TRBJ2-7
TGTGCCAGCAGTTTTAAGGGACGGGGGCCCTACGAGCAGTACTTC
CASSFKGRGPYEQYF
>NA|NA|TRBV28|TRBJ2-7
TGTGCCAGCAGTGATTCGGGGAGCTCCTACGAGCAGTACTTC
CASSDSGSSYEQYF
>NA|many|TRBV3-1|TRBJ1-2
TGTGCCAGCAGCCAAGATTTGGACAGATCCTATGGCTACACCTTC
CASSQDLDRSYGYTF
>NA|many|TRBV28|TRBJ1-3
TGTGCCAGCAGTTCCGTGAAATTTACCCCGGGAGATTATGGAAACACCATATATTTT
CASSSVKFTPGDYGNTIYF
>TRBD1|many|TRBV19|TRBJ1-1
TGTGCCAGCGGACAGGGGGGTAACACTGAAGCTTTCTTT
CASGQGGNTEAFF
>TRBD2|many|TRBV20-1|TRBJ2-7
TGCAGTGCTAGAGATCCCCGGACTAGCGGAACTTACGAGCAGTACTTC
CSARDPRTSGTYEQYF
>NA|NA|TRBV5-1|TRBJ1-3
TGCGCCAGCAGCCCGGGACGGCTTGGAAACACCATATATTTT
CASSPGRLGNTIYF
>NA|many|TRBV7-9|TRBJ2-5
TGTGCCAGCAGCTTACCCGAGGGGGGAGGAAAGACCCAGTACTTC
CASSLPEGGGKTQYF
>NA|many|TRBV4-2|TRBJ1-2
TGTGCCAGCAGCCAAGCTCATGAAGTCCGAGACATCGATGGCTACACCTTC
CASSQAHEVRDIDGYTF
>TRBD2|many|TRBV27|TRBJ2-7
TGTGCCAGCAGCTTGACTAGCGGGGACCCTAGCTCCTACGAGCAGTACTTC
CASSLTSGDPSSYEQYF
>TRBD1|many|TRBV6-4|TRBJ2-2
TGTGCCAGCAGTGAGCTCGCCGGGACAGGGGGCTCCGGGGAGCTGTTTTTT
CASSELAGTGGSGELFF
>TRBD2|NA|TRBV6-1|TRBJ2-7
TGCGCCAGCAGCCCGACTAGCCGGTCCTACGAGCAGTACTTC
CASSPTSRSYEQYF
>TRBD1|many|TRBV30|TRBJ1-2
TGTGCCTGGGGACCAGGGGGCAGTGGCTACACCTTC
CAWGPGGSGYTF
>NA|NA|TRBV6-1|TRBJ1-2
TGTGCCAGCAGTGCCTCGGAGGCGAATGGCTACACCTTC
CASSASEANGYTF
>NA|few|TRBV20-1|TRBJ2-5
TGCAGTGCTAGGGTTACGCAGTCCGCAACCCGTGGGGAGACCCAGTACTTC
CSARVTQSATRGETQYF
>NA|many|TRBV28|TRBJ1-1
TGTGCCAGCAGTTTGGGGCAGTTGAACACTGAAGCTTCCTTT
CASSLGQLNTEASF
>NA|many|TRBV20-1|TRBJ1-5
TGCAGTGCTAGAGACCCCGCTTCGATCTTTCAGCCCCAGCATTTT
CSARDPASIFQPQHF
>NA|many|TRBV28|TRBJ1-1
TGTGCCAGCAGTCTCGACCCAGGTACTGAAGCTTTCTTT
CASSLDPGTEAFF
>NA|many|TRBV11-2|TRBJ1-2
TGTGCCAGCAGAAAGGACATATCCCATAACTATGGCTACACCTTC
CASRKDISHNYGYTF
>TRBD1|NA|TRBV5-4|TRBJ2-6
TGTGCCAGCAGCTTGAGGGACAGACTCTCTGGGGCCAACGTCCTGACTTTC
CASSLRDRLSGANVLTF
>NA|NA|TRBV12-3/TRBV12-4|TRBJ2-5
TGTGCCAGCAGTTTACCCCTCGTGCGGGAGACCCAGTACTTC
CASSLPLVRETQYF
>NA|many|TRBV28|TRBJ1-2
TGTGCCAGCAATGGAGGGGATGGCTACACCTTC
CASNGGDGYTF
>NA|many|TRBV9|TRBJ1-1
TGTGCCAGCAGCGTAGGACGTACTGAAGCTTTCTTT
CASSVGRTEAFF
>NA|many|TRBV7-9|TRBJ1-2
TGTGCCAGCAGCTTACTGGCGGGATCTAACTATGGCTACACCTTC
CASSLLAGSNYGYTF
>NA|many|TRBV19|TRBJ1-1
TGTGCCAGTACCCCGGGGCAGATGAACACTGAAGCTTTCTTT
CASTPGQMNTEAFF
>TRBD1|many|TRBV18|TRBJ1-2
TGTGCCAGCTCACCTAGTCGGACAGGGAGCTATGGCTACACCTTC
CASSPSRTGSYGYTF
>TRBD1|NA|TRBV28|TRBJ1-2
TGTGCCAGCTCGACAGGGCGCGGCTACACCTTC
CASSTGRGYTF